This entry features one T cell receptor beta chain sequence. The CDR3 runs to 12 residues. The V and J ends lost 5 bases and 1 base respectively, with 8 bases between them. CDR1 is DFQATT and CDR2 is SNEGSKA in the germline V gene (reference sequence). The source of the sample is a study of CD8 T cells in Susac syndrome. When the RNA was reverse transcribed, random hexamers were used with an input of 0.5 to 1 ug. The method of amplification for TCR beta CDR3 was immunoSEQ multiplex PCR, covering 54 Vbeta and 13 Jbeta. TCRdb reprocessed the immunoSEQ multiplex PCR reads via MiXCR and lists one record per CDR3 protein. The sample gives just under 150,000 distinct CDR3 sequences, approximately 94% of which show up once; over 0.07% is in the top ten.

The source material was CD4+ T cells from PBMCs. The clonotype comes from a human donor in good health. The rearrangement links TRBV20-1 to TRBJ1-1; D possibly corresponds to TRBD1 (5 bases). The CDR3 nucleotides are TGCAGTGCTGGCGACAGGAACACTGAAGCTTTCTTT. Protein sequence: CSAGDRNTEAFF.